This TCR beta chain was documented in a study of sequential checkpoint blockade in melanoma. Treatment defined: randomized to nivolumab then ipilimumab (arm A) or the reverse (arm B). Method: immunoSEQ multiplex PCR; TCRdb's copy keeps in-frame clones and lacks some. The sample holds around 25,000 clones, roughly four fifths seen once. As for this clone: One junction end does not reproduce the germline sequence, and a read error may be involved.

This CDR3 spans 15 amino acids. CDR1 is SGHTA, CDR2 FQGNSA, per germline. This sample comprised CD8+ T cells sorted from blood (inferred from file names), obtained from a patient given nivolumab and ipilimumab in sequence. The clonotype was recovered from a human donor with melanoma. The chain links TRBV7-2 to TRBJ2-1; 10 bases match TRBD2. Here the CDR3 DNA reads TGTGCCAGCAGCTTAGGACTAGCGGGCCGCACCAGGGGGCTCTTC. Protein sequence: CASSLGLAGRTRGLF.